What follows describes a single T cell receptor beta chain. The CDR3 is cut off 3 residues early in the read; its end comes from the germline J gene. The data originate from a study of T cells in women clearing cervical HPV infection. All participants had a single incident cervical HPV16 infection, and prevalent HPV16 infections were excluded. TCRdb keeps only in-frame clones here, not all; method: immunoSEQ multiplex PCR. The record lists around 39,000 clones, of which the ten most abundant hold roughly 5.8%. The CDR3 is 18 amino acids. Unmatched junction bases numbered 16, after V lost 5 bases and J lost 0 bases. In germline, CDR1 is LNHDA, CDR2 SQIVND (reference sequence).

This clonotype was obtained from a woman between 18 and 70 years old with a cervical HPV16 infection that either progressed to CIN3+ or cleared (not recorded which). Sequencing was carried out using blood buffy coat. This chain connects TRBV19 to TRBJ2-7; 7 bases are shared with TRBD2. Partial CDR3 DNA: TGTGCCAGTAGTCCCGCGGGGGAGCTAGCGGAAAGCTCCTACGAG. Translation: CASSPAGELAESSYE. The complete CDR3 reads CASSPAGELAESSYEQYF.